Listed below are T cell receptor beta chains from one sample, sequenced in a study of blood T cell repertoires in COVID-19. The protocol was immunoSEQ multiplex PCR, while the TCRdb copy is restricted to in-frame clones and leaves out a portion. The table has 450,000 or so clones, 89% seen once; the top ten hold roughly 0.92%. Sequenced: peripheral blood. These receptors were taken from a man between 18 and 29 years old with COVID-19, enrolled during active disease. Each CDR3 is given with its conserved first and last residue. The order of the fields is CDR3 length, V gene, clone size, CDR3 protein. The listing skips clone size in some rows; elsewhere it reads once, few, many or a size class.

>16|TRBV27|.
CASSPRGLAGSREQYF
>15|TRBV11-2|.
CASSLAGPRGTEAFF
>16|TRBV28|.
CASSLSLAGGRNEQFF
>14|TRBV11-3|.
CASSVREGGYEQYF
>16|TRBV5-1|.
CASSLSGSATNEKLFF
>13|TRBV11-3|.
CASSEGSDNEQFF
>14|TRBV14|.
CASSQSSGETEAFF
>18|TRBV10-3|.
CAISETSGRAVAKNIQYF
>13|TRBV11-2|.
CASSFSENQPQHF
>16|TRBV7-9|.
CASSLGSGGPVDTQYF
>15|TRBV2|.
CASSVGQSSNQPQHF
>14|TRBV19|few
CASSVRAGNTEAFF
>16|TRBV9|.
CASSVAASGSTDTQYF
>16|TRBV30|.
CAWSLIRAPGGTEAFF
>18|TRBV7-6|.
CASSDRPGTGAITDTQYF
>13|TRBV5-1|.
CASRAGTGYEQYF
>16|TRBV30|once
CAWSVEGGGTGYGYTF
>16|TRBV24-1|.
CATNRGEEVAGNTIYF
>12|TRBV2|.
CASSEFVLPQHF
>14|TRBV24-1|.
CATSERRQGETQYF
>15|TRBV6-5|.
CASRDRDRGAYEQYF
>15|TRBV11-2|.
CASSLEARGNEKLFF
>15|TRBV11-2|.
CASSLGDRAGETQYF
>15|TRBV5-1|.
CASSLRTSGAYEQYF
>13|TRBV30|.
CAWGKGFTGELFF
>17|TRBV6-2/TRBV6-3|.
CASSYSTLGLATYEQYF
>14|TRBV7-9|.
CASSSNRRVETQYF
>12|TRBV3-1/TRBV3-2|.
CASSQDSDIQYF
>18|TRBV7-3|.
CASSPNGQSSLVNTEAFF
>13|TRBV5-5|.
CASSRGPNTEAFF
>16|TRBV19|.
CASSKELTSSYNEQFF
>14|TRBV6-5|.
CASSRGTSYNEQFF
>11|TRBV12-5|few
CASGPGEPQHF
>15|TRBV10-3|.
CAISRSVGGNTEAFF
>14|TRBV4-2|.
CASSLGLNTGELFF
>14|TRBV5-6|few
CASSVAGVSYEQYF
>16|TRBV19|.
CASRDLSGGRENIQYF
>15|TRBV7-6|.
CASSVRQGRDEKLFF
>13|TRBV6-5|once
CASCQKGVTEAFF